Below, 6 T cell receptor beta chains from the same sample are listed, as sequenced in a study of identical twins. TCRdb reanalysed the 5' RACE reads using MiXCR and keeps one entry per CDR3 protein. There are 1.5 million to 2 million distinct CDR3 sequences in the sample; about 30% occur only once, and over 0.25% lies in the top ten. Sequencing was carried out using cord blood. The receptor set was obtained from a newborn girl in good health.

The sample holds many counts of this clonotype. The chain combines TRBV5-1 with TRBJ2-7; 7 bases match TRBD2. Germline-derived CDR1 and CDR2 are SGHRS and YFSETQ. J was trimmed by 5 bases and V by 5 bases; bases with no gene match: 7. The CDR3 has 13 amino acids. CDR3 DNA: TGCGCCAGCAGTCTCGCGGGAGTGGACGAGCAGTACTTC. It encodes CASSLAGVDEQYF.

The chain links TRBV28 to TRBJ1-2; D call uncertain. The germline CDR1 and CDR2 sequences are MDHEN and SYDVKM. The CDR3 loop spans 11 amino acids. The V end was cut by 8 bases, the J end by 8 bases, with 12 bases between. The DNA for the CDR3 is TGTGCCAGCCGCCGAAAGGCGGGCTACACCTTC. Translated: CASRRKAGYTF.

With respect to this clonotype: This may come from a read error, since a much larger clone is one base off. V usage is TRBV25-1 and J usage is TRBJ1-2, with D possibly TRBD1 on 5 matching bases. Trimming removed 8 bases from V and 4 bases from J, with 14 bases in between. Germline CDR1 and CDR2: MGHDK and SYGVNS. The CDR3 is made up of 13 amino acids. CDR3 bases: TGTGCCAGCGGTTCCAGACAGAGCTATGGCTACACCTTC. It specifies CASGSRQSYGYTF.

This CDR3 reads CASSVAGEQFF. DNA of the CDR3: TGTGCCAGCAGCGTGGCAGGCGAGCAGTTCTTC. V gene TRBV9 combines with J gene TRBJ2-1; no reliable D call. From germline, CDR1 is SGDLS and CDR2 YYNGEE. The CDR3 spans 11 residues. With 2 bases removed from V and 10 bases from J, the gap between germline ends came to 7 bases.

This clonotype was counted a few times. The V gene is TRBV20-1, the J gene TRBJ1-2; no clear D. Germline CDR1 is DFQATT and CDR2 is SNEGSKA (reference sequence). This CDR3 region has 12 residues. The V end lost 3 bases, the J end lost 5 bases, and 10 bases lay between the germline ends. The CDR3 sequence is CSARYLGYGYTF. In DNA, the CDR3 is TGCAGTGCTAGGTATCTCGGGTATGGCTACACCTTC.

This clonotype was picked up a small number of times. The gene calls are TRBV9 and TRBJ2-7, with TRBD2 identical over 11 bases. The CDR3 sequence is 18 residues long. Germline trimming cut 9 bases from V and 0 bases from J; bases unmatched to any gene: 17. The germline V gene has CDR1 SGDLS and CDR2 YYNGEE. CDR3 residues: CANYVTSGSVGFSYEQYF. CDR3 DNA sequence: TGTGCCAACTACGTTACTAGCGGGAGCGTTGGATTCTCCTACGAGCAGTACTTC.